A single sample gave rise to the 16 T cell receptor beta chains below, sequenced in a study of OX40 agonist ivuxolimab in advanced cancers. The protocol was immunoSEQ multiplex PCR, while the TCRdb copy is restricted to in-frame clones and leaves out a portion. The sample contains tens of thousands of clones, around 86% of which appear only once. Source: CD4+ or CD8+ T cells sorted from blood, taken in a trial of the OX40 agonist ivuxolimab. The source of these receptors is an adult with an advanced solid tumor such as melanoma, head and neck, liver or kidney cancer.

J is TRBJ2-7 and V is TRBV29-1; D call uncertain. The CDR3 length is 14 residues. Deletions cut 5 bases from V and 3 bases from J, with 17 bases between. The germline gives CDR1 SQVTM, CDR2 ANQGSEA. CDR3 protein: CSVSRSTNNYEQYF. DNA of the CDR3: TGCAGCGTTTCTCGAAGCACCAATAACTACGAGCAGTACTTC.

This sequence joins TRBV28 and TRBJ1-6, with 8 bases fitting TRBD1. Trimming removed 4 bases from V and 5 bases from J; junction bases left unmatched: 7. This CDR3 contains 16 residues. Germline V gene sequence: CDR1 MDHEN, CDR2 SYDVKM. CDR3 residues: CASSYLQGANNSPLHF. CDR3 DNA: TGTGCCAGCAGTTACCTCCAGGGGGCTAATAATTCACCCCTCCACTTT.

The CDR3 protein is CASSPMVSYEQYF. Written as DNA, the CDR3 is TGTGCCAGCTCACCCATGGTCTCCTACGAGCAGTACTTC. The J gene is TRBJ2-7, the V gene TRBV18, with D unresolved. The CDR3 has 13 amino acids. Germline V gives CDR1 KGHSH, CDR2 LQKENI. Deletions cut 3 bases from V and 0 bases from J, with 6 bases between.

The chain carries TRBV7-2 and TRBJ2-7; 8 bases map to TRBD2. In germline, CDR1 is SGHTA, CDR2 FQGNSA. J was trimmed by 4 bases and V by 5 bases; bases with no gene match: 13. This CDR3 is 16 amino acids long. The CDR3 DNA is TGTGCCAGCAGCCCTACACGGGGGGGAGGGGGATACGAGCAGTACTTC. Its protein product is CASSPTRGGGGYEQYF.

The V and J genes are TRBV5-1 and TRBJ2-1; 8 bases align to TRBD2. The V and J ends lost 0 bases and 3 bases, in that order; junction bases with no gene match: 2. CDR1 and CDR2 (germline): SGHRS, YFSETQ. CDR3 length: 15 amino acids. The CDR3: CASSLETSGYNEQFF. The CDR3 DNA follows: TGCGCCAGCAGCTTGGAAACTAGCGGCTACAATGAGCAGTTCTTC. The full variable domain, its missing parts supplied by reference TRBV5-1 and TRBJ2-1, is KAGVTQTPRYLIKTRGQQVTLSCSPISGHRSVSWYQQTPGQGLQFLFEYFSETQRNKGNFPGRFSGRQFSNSRSEMNVSTLELGDSALYLCASSLETSGYNEQFFGPGTRLTVL.

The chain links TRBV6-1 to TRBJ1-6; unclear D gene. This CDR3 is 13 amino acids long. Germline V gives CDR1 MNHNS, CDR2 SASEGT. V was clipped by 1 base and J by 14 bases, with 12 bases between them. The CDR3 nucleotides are TGTGCCAGCAGTGAAGACCCCTTTCGGACCCTCCACTTT. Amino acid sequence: CASSEDPFRTLHF.

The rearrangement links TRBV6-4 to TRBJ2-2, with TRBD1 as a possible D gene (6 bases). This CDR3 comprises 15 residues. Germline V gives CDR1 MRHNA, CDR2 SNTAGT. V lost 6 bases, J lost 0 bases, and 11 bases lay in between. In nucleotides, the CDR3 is TGTGCCAGCAGCCCCGGGACAACGAACACCGGGGAGCTGTTTTTT. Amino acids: CASSPGTTNTGELFF.

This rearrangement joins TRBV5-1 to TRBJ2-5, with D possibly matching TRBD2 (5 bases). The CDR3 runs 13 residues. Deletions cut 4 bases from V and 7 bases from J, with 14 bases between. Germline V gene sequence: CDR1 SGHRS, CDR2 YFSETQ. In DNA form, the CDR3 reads TGCGCCAGCAGCCTAGGGAGCCTAGGGACCCAGTACTTC. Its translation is CASSLGSLGTQYF.

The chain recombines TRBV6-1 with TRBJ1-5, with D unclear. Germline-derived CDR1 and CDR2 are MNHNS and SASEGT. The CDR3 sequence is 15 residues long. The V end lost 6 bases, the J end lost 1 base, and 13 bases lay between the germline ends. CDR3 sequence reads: CASSRQWGSNQPQHF. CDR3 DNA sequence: TGTGCCAGCAGCCGCCAATGGGGAAGCAATCAGCCCCAGCATTTT.

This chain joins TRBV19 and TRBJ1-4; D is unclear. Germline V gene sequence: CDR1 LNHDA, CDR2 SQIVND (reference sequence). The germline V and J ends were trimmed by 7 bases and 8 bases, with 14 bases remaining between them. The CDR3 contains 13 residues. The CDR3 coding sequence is TGTGCCAGTAATTGGATAGGCGGCGAAAAACTGTTTTTT. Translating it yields CASNWIGGEKLFF. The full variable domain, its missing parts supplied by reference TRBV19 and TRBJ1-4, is DGGITQSPKYLFRKEGQNVTLSCEQNLNHDAMYWYRQDPGQGLRLIYYSQIVNDFQKGDIAEGYSVSREKKESFPLTVTSAQKNPTAFYLCASNWIGGEKLFFGSGTQLSVL.

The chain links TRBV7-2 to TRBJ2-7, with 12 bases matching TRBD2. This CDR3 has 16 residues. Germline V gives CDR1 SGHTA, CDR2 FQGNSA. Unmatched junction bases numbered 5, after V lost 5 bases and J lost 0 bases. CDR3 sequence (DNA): TGTGCCAGCAGCGCCAGACTAGCGGGGGCCTCCTACGAGCAGTACTTC. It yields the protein CASSARLAGASYEQYF.

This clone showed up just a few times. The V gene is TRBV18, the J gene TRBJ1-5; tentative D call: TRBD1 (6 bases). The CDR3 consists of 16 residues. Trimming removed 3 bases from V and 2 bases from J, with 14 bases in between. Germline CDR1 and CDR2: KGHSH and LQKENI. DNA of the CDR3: TGTGCCAGCTCACCCCCGGGGGCCGAGGGCAATCAGCCCCAGCATTTT. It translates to CASSPPGAEGNQPQHF.

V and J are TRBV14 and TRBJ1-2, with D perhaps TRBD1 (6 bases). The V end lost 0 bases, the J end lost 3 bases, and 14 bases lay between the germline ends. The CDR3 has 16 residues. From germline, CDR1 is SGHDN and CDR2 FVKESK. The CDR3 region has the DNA TGTGCCAGCAGCCAAGACCTGACAGGATGGGACTATGGCTACACCTTC. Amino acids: CASSQDLTGWDYGYTF.

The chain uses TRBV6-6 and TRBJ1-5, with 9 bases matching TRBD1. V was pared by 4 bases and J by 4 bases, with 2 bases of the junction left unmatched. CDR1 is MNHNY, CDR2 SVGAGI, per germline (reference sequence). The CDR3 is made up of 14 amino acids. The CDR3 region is CASSLGQGNQPQHF. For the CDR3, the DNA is TGTGCCAGCAGTTTGGGACAGGGAAATCAGCCCCAGCATTTT.

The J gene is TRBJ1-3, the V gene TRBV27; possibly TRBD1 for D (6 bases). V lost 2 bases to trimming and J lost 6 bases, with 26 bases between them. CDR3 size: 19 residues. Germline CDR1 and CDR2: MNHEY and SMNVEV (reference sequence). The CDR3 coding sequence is TGTGCCAGCAGTTTAAGGGGGGCAACTCCTTTCCGACCTCCAAACACCATATATTTT. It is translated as CASSLRGATPFRPPNTIYF.

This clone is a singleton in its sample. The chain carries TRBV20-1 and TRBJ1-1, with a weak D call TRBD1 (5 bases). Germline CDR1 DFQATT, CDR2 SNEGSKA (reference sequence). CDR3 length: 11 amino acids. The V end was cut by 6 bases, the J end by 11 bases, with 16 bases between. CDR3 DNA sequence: TGCAGTGCCCCCTCCGGGACCCCGGCTTTCTTT. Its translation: CSAPSGTPAFF.